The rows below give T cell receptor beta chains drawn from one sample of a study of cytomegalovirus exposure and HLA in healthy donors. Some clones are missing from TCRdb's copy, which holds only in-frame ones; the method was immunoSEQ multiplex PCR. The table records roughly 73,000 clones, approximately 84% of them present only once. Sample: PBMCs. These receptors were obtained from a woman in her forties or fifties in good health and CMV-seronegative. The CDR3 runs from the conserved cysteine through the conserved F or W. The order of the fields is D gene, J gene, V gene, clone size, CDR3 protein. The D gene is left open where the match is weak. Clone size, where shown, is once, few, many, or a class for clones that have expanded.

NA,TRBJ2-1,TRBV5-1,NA,CASSLEPRSSYNEQFF
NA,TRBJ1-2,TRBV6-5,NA,CASSYEPDSNYGYTF
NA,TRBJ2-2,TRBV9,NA,CATLNTGELFF
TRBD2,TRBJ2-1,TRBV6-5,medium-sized,CASSQTSGSSNEQFF
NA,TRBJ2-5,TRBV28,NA,CATRTVQETQYF
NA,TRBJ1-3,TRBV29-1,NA,CMGRGPGNTIYF
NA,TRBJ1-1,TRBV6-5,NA,CASIGYTEAFF
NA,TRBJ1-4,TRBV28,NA,CASSRPGTLEKLFF
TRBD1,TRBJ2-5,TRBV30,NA,CAWGEPARGREYF
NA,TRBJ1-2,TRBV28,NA,CASSFLQSNYGYTF
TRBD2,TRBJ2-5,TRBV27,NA,CASSLGATSGADQETQYF
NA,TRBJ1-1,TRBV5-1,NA,CATSIGGVTEAFF
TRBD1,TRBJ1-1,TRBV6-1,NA,CASILGGTTEAFF
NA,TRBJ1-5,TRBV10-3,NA,CAISESQSGYSNQPQHF
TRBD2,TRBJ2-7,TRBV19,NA,CASSIVAGAYEQYF
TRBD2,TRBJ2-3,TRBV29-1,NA,CSGEGLVLHSLTDTQYF
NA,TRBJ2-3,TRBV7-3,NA,CASSFGGTDTQYF
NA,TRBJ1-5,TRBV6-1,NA,CASSPMGGNQPQHF
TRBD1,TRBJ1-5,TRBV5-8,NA,CASSLFTSGTGVYQPQHF
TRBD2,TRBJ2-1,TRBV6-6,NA,CASSYSGSAVVEQFF
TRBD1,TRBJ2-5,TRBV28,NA,CASSSMRQGRREQYF
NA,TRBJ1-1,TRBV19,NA,CASSIGGSDTEAFF
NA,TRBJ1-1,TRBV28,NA,CASRMRGGNTEAFF
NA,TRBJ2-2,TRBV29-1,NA,CSVEGHKNTGELFF
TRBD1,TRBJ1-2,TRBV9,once,CASSVGGQDYGYTF
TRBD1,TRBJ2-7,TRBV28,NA,CASSSPTGVGSYEQYF
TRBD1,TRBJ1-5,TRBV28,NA,CASSALGTGKNSNQPQHF
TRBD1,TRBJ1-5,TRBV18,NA,CASSVQGYLNQPQHF